Shown below are 9 T cell receptor beta chains from a single sample sequenced in a study of breast tumors, draining lymph nodes, adjacent tissues. The lymph nodes were axillary draining lymph nodes from breast cancer patients. TCRdb fed the multiplex PCR reads into MiXCR, producing one record per CDR3 protein. The data hold fewer than 150,000 distinct CDR3 sequences, with around 20% observed a single time. Sequenced material: axillary lymph node tissue. The receptors come from a female donor with breast cancer. Some clones in this sample may be carry-over from other donors' samples.

In its sample, this clonotype was seen many times. This sequence joins TRBV5-1 and TRBJ2-7, with D hard to call. The CDR3 extends over 12 amino acids. Per germline, CDR1 SGHRS and CDR2 YFSETQ. Trimming removed 1 base from V and 5 bases from J, with 7 bases in between. The CDR3 here is CASSLQANEQYF. CDR3 DNA: TGCGCCAGCAGCTTGCAGGCAAACGAGCAGTACTTC.

This clonotype was found once. Being one base from a much bigger clone, this may be a read error. The chain uses TRBV20-1 and TRBJ2-2, with 10 bases matching TRBD1. With V trimmed by 6 bases and J by 5 bases, 15 bases remained unmatched. CDR3 length: 17 residues. CDR1 is DFQATT and CDR2 is SNEGSKA in the germline V gene (reference sequence). CDR3 bases: TGCAGTGCCGCTTCGGTTGGACAGGGGGTATGGACCGGGGAGCTGTTTTTT. Amino acid sequence: CSAASVGQGVWTGELFF.

This clonotype was seen more than once but under ten times. J is TRBJ2-6 and V is TRBV28; D ambiguous. V was pared by 11 bases and J by 6 bases, with 11 bases between. CDR3 size: 12 residues. The germline CDR1 and CDR2 sequences are MDHEN and SYDVKM. CDR3 sequence reads: CAGERAANVLTF. Written as DNA, the CDR3 is TGTGCCGGGGAACGGGCGGCCAACGTCCTGACTTTC.

Note on this clonotype: A much larger clone lies a single base off, so this may be a read error. V usage is TRBV5-6 and J usage is TRBJ1-2, with D possibly TRBD1 on 5 matching bases. V shed 4 bases and J shed 9 bases, with 13 bases lying between them. The germline gives CDR1 SGHDT, CDR2 YYEEEE. CDR3 length equals 12 residues. CDR3 nucleotide sequence: TGTGCCAGCAGCCAGAGGACACTTAGCTACACCTTC. Encoded protein: CASSQRTLSYTF.

The chain is built from TRBV28 and TRBJ1-5; tentative D call: TRBD1 (5 bases). The germline CDR1 and CDR2 sequences are MDHEN and SYDVKM. The V end was cut by 7 bases, the J end by 4 bases, with 8 bases between. This CDR3 contains 12 residues. The CDR3 protein is CASNQGNQPQHF. The CDR3 bases are TGTGCCAGCAACCAGGGAAATCAGCCCCAGCATTTT. The whole variable domain, filled in from reference TRBV28 and TRBJ1-5, reads DVKVTQSSRYLVKRTGEKVFLECVQDMDHENMFWYRQDPGLGLRLIYFSYDVKMKEKGDIPEGYSVSREKKERFSLILESASTNQTSMYLCASNQGNQPQHFGDGTRLSIL.

This clonotype was counted at least ten times. The chain uses TRBV5-1 and TRBJ1-6, with TRBD1 as a possible D gene (6 bases). Germline V lookup: CDR1 SGHRS, CDR2 YFSETQ. CDR3 size: 15 residues. V was shortened by 0 bases and J by 4 bases, with 8 bases between the two germline ends. The CDR3 DNA follows: TGCGCCAGCAGCTTGGAAGGACAGTATAATTCACCCCTCCACTTT. The encoded protein is CASSLEGQYNSPLHF.

In this sample, this clonotype turned up a few times. The chain has TRBV6-2 or TRBV6-3 and TRBJ2-1; 9 bases line up with TRBD2. The germline CDR1 and CDR2 sequences are MNHEY and SVGEGT. The J segment lost 1 base and the V segment lost 2 bases, leaving 6 bases of the junction unmatched. The CDR3 spans 17 residues. The CDR3 bases are TGTGCCAGCAGTTACCCTAGCGGGATTATATCCTACAATGAGCAGTTCTTC. This translates into CASSYPSGIISYNEQFF.

This clonotype was seen many times. The rearrangement links TRBV18 to TRBJ1-6, with D perhaps matching TRBD1 (5 bases). This CDR3 comprises 17 residues. Germline assignment: CDR1 KGHSH and CDR2 LQKENI. V shed 6 bases and J shed 0 bases, with 15 bases lying between them. CDR3 in amino acids: CASSPGGRSSYNSPLHF. DNA of the CDR3: TGTGCCAGCTCGCCGGGGGGTAGGAGCTCCTATAATTCACCCCTCCACTTT.

This clonotype was seen at least ten times. The chain links TRBV6-5 to TRBJ2-5; D unclear. CDR1 MNHEY and CDR2 SVGAGI come from the germline V gene. The CDR3 length is 13 residues. Trimming took 6 bases from V and 0 from J, leaving 8 bases between them. In DNA form, the CDR3 reads TGTGCCAGCAGAGAGCCGTACCAAGAGACCCAGTACTTC. Translated, it gives CASREPYQETQYF.